This T cell receptor (beta chain) originates from a study of cytomegalovirus exposure and HLA in healthy donors. The V segment lost 2 bases and the J segment 5 bases; nucleotides outside the gene matches: 4. The CDR3 covers 15 residues. Looked up from germline, CDR1 is MNHEY and CDR2 is SMNVEV (reference sequence). In the PCR, 60 Vbeta and 13 Jbeta primers were used. Assay: immunoSEQ multiplex PCR; the TCRdb copy retains only in-frame clones and omits some. Among 180,000 or so clones listed, 77% were seen once. The sequenced sample consisted of PBMCs. The chain employs TRBV27 and TRBJ2-3, with 10 positions matching TRBD1. The TCR comes from a woman aged 60-70 years in good health and CMV-seropositive. The CDR3 region has the DNA TGTGCCAGCAGTTTACAGACAGGGGGCGGAGATACGCAGTATTTT. Its translation: CASSLQTGGGDTQYF.